One sample yielded the 17 T cell receptor beta chains listed below, sequenced in a study of shared clonotypes between healthy human individuals. Sequencing was performed with immunoSEQ multiplex PCR; in TCRdb, only in-frame clones are kept and a portion is missing. Of over a million clones listed, roughly 70% are singletons. Specimen: memory CD4+ T cells sorted from blood. Subset noted: CD45RA-negative fraction. Receptors were obtained from a man aged 18 to 35 in good health.

The chain has TRBV4-1 and TRBJ1-4, with D hard to call. Germline V lookup: CDR1 MGHRA, CDR2 YSYEKL. The CDR3 is 15 residues long. Trimming left V 8 bases short and J 7 bases short, with 20 bases between. CDR3 nucleotide sequence: TGCGCCAGCGGAAGACTTGCTGGGTCGAGTGAAAAACTGTTTTTT. Its translation: CASGRLAGSSEKLFF.

This clone showed up just a few times. This rearrangement joins TRBV30 to TRBJ1-5, with TRBD1 as a possible D gene (5 bases). The germline V and J ends were trimmed by 1 base and 3 bases, with 16 bases remaining between them. CDR3 length: 16 amino acids. Germline assignment: CDR1 GTSNPN and CDR2 SVGIG (reference sequence). The CDR3 sequence: CAWSASGRGFNQPQHF. The CDR3 DNA is TGTGCCTGGAGTGCCTCTGGGAGGGGATTCAATCAGCCCCAGCATTTT.

V and J are TRBV6-5 and TRBJ2-7, with D unclear. This CDR3 region has 14 residues. CDR1 and CDR2 (germline): MNHEY, SVGAGI. V was shortened by 5 bases and J by 1 base, with 12 bases between the two germline ends. CDR3 nucleotide sequence: TGTGCCAGCAGTGCCCTCAGAACTTCCTACGAGCAGTACTTC. Translating gives CASSALRTSYEQYF.

The rearrangement links TRBV7-9 to TRBJ2-3, with no clear D. V lost 5 bases, J lost 2 bases, and 11 bases lay in between. Germline-derived CDR1 and CDR2 are SEHNR and FQNEAQ (reference sequence). The length of the CDR3 is 14 residues. CDR3 amino acids: CASSPRSYTDTQYF. DNA of the CDR3: TGTGCCAGCAGCCCCCGTTCCTACACAGATACGCAGTATTTT. The variable domain in full, with the rest retrieved from reference TRBV7-9 and TRBJ2-3, is DTGVSQNPRHKITKRGQNVTFRCDPISEHNRLYWYRQTLGQGPEFLTYFQNEAQLEKSRLLSDRFSAERPKGSFSTLEIQRTEQGDSAMYLCASSPRSYTDTQYFGPGTRLTVL.

The V and J genes are TRBV5-4 and TRBJ1-1; no reliable D call. The CDR3 contains 14 residues. Trimming left V 2 bases short and J 1 base short, with 9 bases between. Germline V gene lookup returns CDR1 SGHNT and CDR2 YYREEE (reference sequence). The CDR3 bases are TGTGCCAGCAGCTTCCCCCCCCAGAACACTGAAGCTTTCTTT. Translating it yields CASSFPPQNTEAFF.

This clone was counted once. The CDR3 region has the DNA TGCGCCAGCAGCAACCCGCGGGGGAGGTACGAGCAGTACTTC. Translation gives CASSNPRGRYEQYF. This chain connects TRBV4-3 to TRBJ2-7; 7 bases are a match to TRBD2. The CDR3 is made up of 14 amino acids. CDR1 is LGHNA, CDR2 YSLEER, per germline. After removal of 5 bases from V and 4 bases from J, the junction contained 8 bases not matched to a gene.

This chain uses TRBV19 with TRBJ2-1; 14 bases line up with TRBD2. CDR1 and CDR2 from the germline V gene are LNHDA and SQIVND (reference sequence). V trimming: 3 bases; J trimming: 8 bases; junction bases outside the gene matches: 6. The CDR3 length is 16 residues. CDR3 DNA: TGTGCCAGTAGTATTGGGACTAGCGGGAGTTTTGATGAGCAGTTCTTC. This gives the protein CASSIGTSGSFDEQFF.

This chain uses TRBV9 with TRBJ1-2; no reliable D call. Germline CDR1 is SGDLS and CDR2 is YYNGEE. V shed 3 bases and J shed 5 bases, with 20 bases lying between them. The CDR3 contains 16 residues. In DNA form, the CDR3 reads TGTGCCAGCAGCGACGGACCGTCTACCGGAGAATATGGCTACACCTTC. Translation gives CASSDGPSTGEYGYTF.

This clone appeared a few times. This specimen includes other DNA sequences encoding the same CDR3. The chain uses TRBV19 and TRBJ2-5; 8 bases agree with TRBD2. J lost 5 bases, V lost 5 bases, and 7 bases had no gene match. CDR1 and CDR2 (germline): LNHDA, SQIVND (reference sequence). The CDR3 runs 14 residues. CDR3 DNA sequence: TGTGCCAGTAGTCCCCCGGGGGGGCGGGAGACCCAGTACTTC. This codes for CASSPPGGRETQYF. Supplemented by reference TRBV19 and TRBJ2-5, the full variable domain reads DGGITQSPKYLFRKEGQNVTLSCEQNLNHDAMYWYRQDPGQGLRLIYYSQIVNDFQKGDIAEGYSVSREKKESFPLTVTSAQKNPTAFYLCASSPPGGRETQYFGPGTRLLVL.

V usage is TRBV30 and J usage is TRBJ1-5, with D possibly being TRBD1 (6 bases). This CDR3 spans 14 amino acids. Germline V gene lookup returns CDR1 GTSNPN and CDR2 SVGIG (reference sequence). Trimming pared 3 bases from V and 2 bases from J, leaving 11 bases between. This CDR3 is CAWRGSGGNQPQHF. CDR3 in DNA: TGTGCCTGGAGGGGATCAGGGGGCAATCAGCCCCAGCATTTT.

This chain joins TRBV27 and TRBJ2-3, with unresolved D. V lost 6 bases and J 0 bases, leaving 10 bases between the germline ends. The CDR3 sequence is 14 residues long. CDR1 and CDR2 (germline): MNHEY, SMNVEV (reference sequence). The CDR3 region is CASRTWGSTDTQYF. CDR3 DNA: TGTGCCAGCAGGACCTGGGGTAGCACAGATACGCAGTATTTT.

The chain couples TRBV5-1 to TRBJ1-4, with 7 bases aligning to TRBD1. The germline gives CDR1 SGHRS, CDR2 YFSETQ. The V and J ends lost 4 bases and 0 bases, in that order; junction bases with no gene match: 3. There are 15 residues in the CDR3. CDR3 nucleotides: TGCGCCAGCAGCAAACAGGGGCCAACTAATGAAAAACTGTTTTTT. This encodes CASSKQGPTNEKLFF.

As for this clone: A much larger clone lies a single base off, so this may be a read error. The chain uses TRBV27 and TRBJ2-7; D is undetermined. From germline, CDR1 is MNHEY and CDR2 SMNVEV (reference sequence). The length of the CDR3 is 15 residues. Trimming took 5 bases from V and 5 from J, leaving 19 bases between them. The CDR3 region has the DNA TGTGCCAGCAGTCCAGTGTTGGGCTCGAACCACGAGCAGTACTTC. It is translated as CASSPVLGSNHEQYF.

This CDR3 reads CASTGGPTEKLFF. Written as DNA, the CDR3 is TGTGCCAGCACAGGGGGCCCCACCGAAAAACTGTTTTTT. The chain uses TRBV6-6 and TRBJ1-4; 8 bases fit TRBD1. Germline values: CDR1 MNHNY, CDR2 SVGAGI (reference sequence). V lost 7 bases to trimming and J lost 8 bases; unmatched junction nucleotides: 6. The CDR3 has 13 amino acids.

The chain employs TRBV19 and TRBJ2-7; 7 positions match TRBD1. CDR1 is LNHDA and CDR2 is SQIVND in the germline V gene (reference sequence). V was clipped by 6 bases and J by 2 bases; unmatched bases: 10. The CDR3 totals 15 residues. Here the CDR3 DNA reads TGTGCCAGTAGAAATTCCGGGACAGAGACCTACGAGCAGTACTTC. Translation gives CASRNSGTETYEQYF.

The chain carries TRBV29-1 and TRBJ2-5; TRBD1 aligns across 8 bases. J was trimmed by 4 bases and V by 7 bases; bases with no gene match: 5. This CDR3 comprises 12 residues. Germline V gene data show CDR1 as SQVTM and CDR2 as ANQGSEA. This chain's CDR3 is CSAATGAETQYF. The DNA for the CDR3 is TGCAGCGCAGCGACAGGGGCAGAGACCCAGTACTTC.

In nucleotides, the CDR3 is TGTGCCAGCAGCTTGGATGGTCCAGCCTACGAGCAGTACTTC. It codes for CASSLDGPAYEQYF. The chain has TRBV5-5 and TRBJ2-7; no firm D call. The CDR3 is 14 residues long. Trimming pared 0 bases from V and 2 bases from J, leaving 9 bases between. Germline loops: CDR1 SGHKS, CDR2 YYEKEE (reference sequence). The whole variable domain, filled in from reference TRBV5-5 and TRBJ2-7, reads DAGVTQSPTHLIKTRGQQVTLRCSPISGHKSVSWYQQVLGQGPQFIFQYYEKEERGRGNFPDRFSARQFPNYSSELNVNALLLGDSALYLCASSLDGPAYEQYFGPGTRLTVT.